Below are 6 T cell receptor beta chains sequenced from a single sample in a study of T cell changes during pregnancy in multiple sclerosis. Using immunoSEQ multiplex PCR, the repertoire was profiled, and TCRdb retains in-frame clones only, with some absent. The data contain about 36,000 clones, about 91% of them seen just once; the ten biggest clones take up roughly 0.45%. The sequenced sample was CD4+ T cells from peripheral blood mononuclear cells, obtained after pregnancy. These receptors all come from a female donor with multiple sclerosis, enrolled in a pregnancy study.

The chain recombines TRBV28 with TRBJ2-5, with D uncertain. The V gene lost 1 base and the J gene lost 2 bases, with 8 bases spanning the gap. The CDR3 consists of 14 residues. Germline V CDR1 and CDR2: MDHEN, SYDVKM. CDR3 loop: CASSLFAEQETQYF. The CDR3 region has the DNA TGTGCCAGCAGTTTATTCGCAGAACAAGAGACCCAGTACTTC.

The chain recombines TRBV7-9 with TRBJ1-3, with TRBD1 matching 7 bases. The CDR3 loop spans 15 amino acids. V lost 5 bases and J lost 4; bases outside the gene matches: 8. The germline CDR1 and CDR2 sequences are SEHNR and FQNEAQ (reference sequence). This CDR3 is CASSVDRAGGNTIYF. The CDR3 DNA is TGTGCCAGCAGCGTCGACAGGGCAGGAGGAAACACCATATATTTT.

This clone has just a few counts. The chain joins TRBV18 to TRBJ1-6, with D uncertain. There are 13 residues in the CDR3. The V gene lost 6 bases and the J gene lost 7 bases, with 10 bases spanning the gap. CDR1 KGHSH and CDR2 LQKENI come from the germline V gene. The CDR3 loop reads CASSRNQNSPLHF. The CDR3 coding sequence is TGTGCCAGCTCCCGCAACCAGAATTCACCCCTCCACTTT.

The chain joins TRBV10-3 to TRBJ2-3; 13 bases align to TRBD2. Unmatched junction bases numbered 6, after V lost 3 bases and J lost 3 bases. The germline CDR1 and CDR2 sequences are ENHRY and SYGVKD. The CDR3 spans 17 residues. The CDR3 region is CAISERTSGSLTDTQYF. CDR3 bases: TGTGCCATCAGTGAAAGGACTAGCGGGAGTCTTACAGATACGCAGTATTTT.

The chain has TRBV5-1 and TRBJ2-7; TRBD2 agrees at 7 bases. The CDR3 loop spans 16 amino acids. The V segment lost 5 bases and the J segment 1 base; nucleotides outside the gene matches: 12. Germline assignment: CDR1 SGHRS and CDR2 YFSETQ. The CDR3 protein is CASSPPELARSYEQYF. CDR3 in DNA: TGCGCCAGCAGTCCCCCCGAACTAGCGAGGTCCTACGAGCAGTACTTC.

There are a few counts of this clone. This rearrangement joins TRBV27 to TRBJ2-7; 11 bases align to TRBD1. This CDR3 is 15 amino acids long. CDR1 is MNHEY and CDR2 is SMNVEV in the germline V gene (reference sequence). J gave up 3 bases and V 7 bases, and 8 bases lay outside the gene matches. In DNA, the CDR3 is TGTGCCAGCACCCGTTCCGGGACAGGGGGCTACGAGCAGTACTTC. Amino acids: CASTRSGTGGYEQYF.